These 26 T cell receptor beta chains came from one sample sequenced in a study of post-analysis software for immune sequencing data. Their specific antigens are unknown. Overall study results and limits: In patients, TRBV5-6, TRBV5-1 and TRBV20-1 belonged to four or five TRBV segments found more frequently than in controls.

Each TCR beta cDNA library carried unique molecular identifiers. MiXCR was run by TCRdb on the PCR reads, yielding one entry per CDR3 protein. The sample holds 750,000 to 950,000 distinct CDR3 sequences; approximately 53% are singletons and the top ten take approximately 4.4%. Sequencing was carried out using blood. These TCRs come from a girl aged 10 to 17 with multiple sclerosis.

The chain links TRBV10-3 to TRBJ2-3; 9 nucleotides align to TRBD2. V was clipped by 6 bases and J by 2 bases; unmatched bases: 6. The CDR3 runs to 15 residues. CDR1 and CDR2 (germline): ENHRY, SYGVKD. CDR3 region: CAIRSGGTSTDTQYF. CDR3 DNA: TGTGCCATCAGAAGCGGGGGGACCTCCACAGATACGCAGTATTTT.

The chain couples TRBV7-7 to TRBJ2-7; TRBD2 is a possible D gene (5 bases). Trimming removed 1 base from V and 1 base from J, with 14 bases in between. The germline gives CDR1 SSHAT, CDR2 FNYEAQ (reference sequence). This CDR3 is built from 16 residues. CDR3 protein: CASSLVLGGLSYEQYF. For the CDR3, the DNA is TGTGCCAGCAGCTTAGTTCTGGGCGGGCTATCCTACGAGCAGTACTTC.

The V and J genes are TRBV5-1 and TRBJ2-3; no clear D. The V end was cut by 5 bases, the J end by 13 bases, with 14 bases between. The germline CDR1 and CDR2 sequences are SGHRS and YFSETQ. This CDR3 is built from 11 residues. The CDR3 DNA is TGCGCCAGCAGTTTCGACGGTGTAAAGTATTTT. It encodes CASSFDGVKYF.

V is TRBV13 and J is TRBJ2-7; D is undetermined. CDR3 length: 14 residues. V lost 1 base and J lost 0, with 7 bases in between. Germline lookup yields CDR1 PRHDT and CDR2 FYEKMQ (reference sequence). CDR3 sequence (DNA): TGTGCCAGCAGCTTAGTGGTGTTCTCCTACGAGCAGTACTTC. Translated, it gives CASSLVVFSYEQYF.

This clonotype was counted a few times. The rearrangement links TRBV7-9 to TRBJ2-7; unclear D gene. V was clipped by 5 bases and J by 2 bases, with 16 bases between them. There are 15 residues in the CDR3. Germline V lookup: CDR1 SEHNR, CDR2 FQNEAQ (reference sequence). The DNA of the CDR3 is TGTGCCAGCAGCGGTAGTTTGAGGTTAGCCTACGAGCAGTACTTC. This translates into CASSGSLRLAYEQYF.

The rearrangement links TRBV5-1 to TRBJ2-3; unclear D gene. Per germline, CDR1 SGHRS and CDR2 YFSETQ. This CDR3 is built from 15 residues. V was shortened by 0 bases and J by 3 bases, with 11 bases between the two germline ends. CDR3 sequence reads: CASSLGATPTDTQYF. In DNA form, the CDR3 reads TGCGCCAGCAGCTTGGGGGCGACCCCGACAGATACGCAGTATTTT.

The V gene is TRBV18, the J gene TRBJ2-6; D is possibly TRBD2 (6 bases). The V end was cut by 0 bases, the J end by 3 bases, with 18 bases between. The CDR3 has 19 amino acids. CDR1 and CDR2 from the germline V gene are KGHSH and LQKENI. The CDR3 spells CASSPPRRRDVVGANVLTF. Here the CDR3 DNA reads TGTGCCAGCTCACCACCGAGGAGGAGGGATGTGGTTGGGGCCAACGTCCTGACTTTC. Filled out from reference TRBV18 and TRBJ2-6, the complete variable domain reads NAGVMQNPRHLVRRRGQEARLRCSPMKGHSHVYWYRQLPEEGLKFMVYLQKENIIDESGMPKERFSAEFPKEGPSILRIQQVVRGDSAAYFCASSPPRRRDVVGANVLTFGAGSRLTVL.

This clonotype came up a few times. The V and J genes are TRBV20-1 and TRBJ2-5; D perhaps matches TRBD2 (5 bases). The CDR3 is 15 amino acids. The V gene's germline CDR1 is DFQATT and CDR2 SNEGSKA (reference sequence). The V and J ends lost 0 bases and 5 bases respectively, with 16 bases between them. DNA of the CDR3: TGCAGTGCTAGAGATGGAGGTACGGGTCGGGAGACCCAGTACTTC. Protein sequence: CSARDGGTGRETQYF.

The chain carries TRBV20-1 and TRBJ1-4; D is unresolved. CDR1 and CDR2 from the germline V gene are DFQATT and SNEGSKA (reference sequence). Trimming shortened V by 3 bases and J by 2 bases, and 19 bases separated the two germline ends. CDR3 length: 17 residues. The CDR3 loop is CSARADYLGWTNEKLFF. CDR3 nucleotides: TGCAGTGCTAGGGCGGACTACCTAGGTTGGACTAATGAAAAACTGTTTTTT.

This clonotype was counted between two and nine times. CDR3 sequence reads: CASSLQGFEQFF. DNA for the CDR3: TGTGCCAGCAGTTTACAGGGATTTGAGCAGTTCTTC. V and J are TRBV12-3 or TRBV12-4 and TRBJ2-1; D is possibly TRBD1 (5 bases). CDR3 length: 12 residues. V was trimmed by 2 bases and J by 9 bases, leaving 8 bases between them.

The chain is built from TRBV9 and TRBJ2-7; 15 bases are shared with TRBD2. V shed 0 bases and J 5 bases; nucleotides not matched to a gene: 9. The CDR3 is made up of 18 amino acids. CDR1 is SGDLS, CDR2 YYNGEE, per germline. CDR3 DNA sequence: TGTGCCAGCAGCGTAGCTCCCGGACTAGCGGGAGGGCCCCACGAGCAGTACTTC. Encoded protein: CASSVAPGLAGGPHEQYF.

The chain couples TRBV6-1 to TRBJ2-1; TRBD2 matches at 7 bases. Germline CDR1 and CDR2: MNHNS and SASEGT. CDR3 length equals 14 residues. V trimming: 6 bases; J trimming: 5 bases; junction bases outside the gene matches: 7. CDR3 region: CASRGVGLNNEQFF. In DNA, the CDR3 is TGTGCCAGCAGGGGAGTGGGACTAAACAATGAGCAGTTCTTC.

The rearrangement joins TRBV12-3 or TRBV12-4 to TRBJ2-1; 7 nucleotides align to TRBD2. This CDR3 contains 14 residues. V lost 6 bases and J lost 7; bases outside the gene matches: 9. CDR3 DNA sequence: TGTGCCAGCAGGCCCCTAACTAGCGCGAATGAGCAGTTCTTC. The encoded protein is CASRPLTSANEQFF.

This clonotype occurred a few times. CDR3 region: CASSYSRVVLAPQETQYF. The DNA for the CDR3 is TGTGCCAGCAGTTACTCGAGGGTCGTGCTAGCGCCACAAGAGACCCAGTACTTC. V is TRBV6-5 and J is TRBJ2-5, with D possibly matching TRBD2 (6 bases). Trimming removed 0 bases at V and 2 bases at J, with 19 bases between. The CDR3 is 18 amino acids. Germline V gene data show CDR1 as MNHEY and CDR2 as SVGAGI.

This clonotype showed up just once. This chain joins TRBV7-2 and TRBJ1-1, with D possibly matching TRBD1 (6 bases). Trimming cost V 4 bases and J 1 base, with 16 bases left between them. The CDR3 contains 16 residues. Germline V CDR1 and CDR2: SGHTA, FQGNSA. CDR3 in amino acids: CASSWARGGGNTEAFF. In DNA, the CDR3 is TGTGCCAGCAGCTGGGCGCGAGGGGGTGGGAACACTGAAGCTTTCTTT.

V gene TRBV12-3 or TRBV12-4 combines with J gene TRBJ2-1; D is ambiguous. This CDR3 spans 11 amino acids. V was trimmed by 3 bases and J by 8 bases, leaving 5 bases between them. In DNA, the CDR3 is TGTGCCAGCAGTTTTTACCATGAGCAGTTCTTC. This encodes CASSFYHEQFF.

V and J are TRBV20-1 and TRBJ2-3, with TRBD1 identical over 10 bases. The CDR3 length is 15 residues. The V gene end was trimmed by 2 bases and the J gene end by 1 base; junction bases not matched to a gene: 3. Germline assignment: CDR1 DFQATT and CDR2 SNEGSKA (reference sequence). CDR3 nucleotides: TGCAGTGCTAGAACCGGGACAGGGGGCACAGATACGCAGTATTTT. Its protein is CSARTGTGGTDTQYF.

This chain uses TRBV7-7 with TRBJ2-1; 10 bases agree with TRBD2. CDR3 length equals 16 residues. V lost 5 bases to trimming and J lost 6 bases; unmatched junction nucleotides: 10. Germline V gene sequence: CDR1 SSHAT, CDR2 FNYEAQ (reference sequence). In nucleotides, the CDR3 is TGTGCCAGCAGCCCCAGCCAGCGGGGGGGCCGCAATGAGCAGTTCTTC. Protein product: CASSPSQRGGRNEQFF.

V gene TRBV9 combines with J gene TRBJ2-7; tentative D call: TRBD1 (6 bases). Germline CDR1 is SGDLS and CDR2 is YYNGEE. The CDR3 is made up of 20 amino acids. Trimming shortened V by 4 bases and J by 4 bases, and 33 bases separated the two germline ends. CDR3 nucleotide sequence: TGTGCCAGCAGCCCATGGCCCCCAGGGGATATGTTTGGCACCATGTACGAGCAGTACTTC. Protein: CASSPWPPGDMFGTMYEQYF.

The chain joins TRBV5-5 to TRBJ2-1, with D perhaps assigned TRBD1 or TRBD2 (5 bases each). The CDR3 is 15 residues long. The ends were cut back, 4 bases at V and 6 bases at J, with 17 bases in the middle. The germline V gene has CDR1 SGHKS and CDR2 YYEKEE (reference sequence). The CDR3 DNA reads TGTGCCAGCAGCCTGGGACGCTCAACCTCCAATGAGCAGTTCTTC. This sequence encodes CASSLGRSTSNEQFF.

The chain joins TRBV5-1 to TRBJ1-6; weak D call: TRBD1 (5 bases). Trimming removed 3 bases from V and 7 bases from J, with 14 bases in between. CDR1 SGHRS and CDR2 YFSETQ come from the germline V gene. The CDR3 has 15 residues. DNA for the CDR3: TGCGCCAGCAGCTCCCGGGGCGTCGTGAATTCACCCCTCCACTTT. This encodes CASSSRGVVNSPLHF. Together with reference TRBV5-1 and TRBJ1-6, the CDR3 gives the full variable domain: KAGVTQTPRYLIKTRGQQVTLSCSPISGHRSVSWYQQTPGQGLQFLFEYFSETQRNKGNFPGRFSGRQFSNSRSEMNVSTLELGDSALYLCASSSRGVVNSPLHFGNGTRLTVT.

This clonotype turned up a few times. The chain combines TRBV6-5 with TRBJ2-7; a weak D match, TRBD1 (5 bases). This CDR3 spans 16 amino acids. Germline V lookup: CDR1 MNHEY, CDR2 SVGAGI. V lost 0 bases and J lost 1, with 13 bases in between. Written as DNA, the CDR3 is TGTGCCAGCAGTTACTCGCTTACAGGTTTATCCTACGAGCAGTACTTC. Its translation: CASSYSLTGLSYEQYF.

With respect to this clonotype: It may be a read error: a sequence one base away is much more abundant. The J gene is TRBJ1-2, the V gene TRBV27; 12 bases are a match to TRBD1. The CDR3 sequence is 14 residues long. CDR1 and CDR2 from the germline V gene are MNHEY and SMNVEV (reference sequence). After removal of 6 bases from V and 4 bases from J, the junction contained 3 bases not matched to a gene. CDR3 region: CASRGQGAVYGYTF. The CDR3 DNA follows: TGTGCCAGCAGGGGACAGGGGGCGGTCTATGGCTACACCTTC.

This clonotype appeared a few times. The chain links TRBV6-1 to TRBJ1-5; D call uncertain. Germline V lookup: CDR1 MNHNS, CDR2 SASEGT. The V end lost 8 bases, the J end lost 2 bases, and 4 bases lay between the germline ends. This CDR3 contains 11 residues. CDR3 nucleotides: TGTGCCAGCGAAGGCAATCAGCCCCAGCATTTT. It encodes CASEGNQPQHF.

In nucleotides, the CDR3 is TGTGCCAGCTCACAACTGGGACTAGCGGGGGGTCCAACGCAGTATTTT. Protein: CASSQLGLAGGPTQYF. The genes are TRBV18 and TRBJ2-3; TRBD2 matches at 15 bases. Looked up from germline, CDR1 is KGHSH and CDR2 is LQKENI. Unmatched junction bases numbered 8, after V lost 4 bases and J lost 9 bases. The CDR3 is 16 residues long.

The chain employs TRBV5-5 and TRBJ2-2; TRBD2 agrees at 12 bases. V was clipped by 0 bases and J by 6 bases; unmatched bases: 0. The CDR3 covers 15 residues. CDR1 is SGHKS, CDR2 YYEKEE, per germline (reference sequence). CDR3 DNA: TGTGCCAGCAGCTTGGGACTAGCGGGGGCCGGGGAGCTGTTTTTT. Its protein product is CASSLGLAGAGELFF.